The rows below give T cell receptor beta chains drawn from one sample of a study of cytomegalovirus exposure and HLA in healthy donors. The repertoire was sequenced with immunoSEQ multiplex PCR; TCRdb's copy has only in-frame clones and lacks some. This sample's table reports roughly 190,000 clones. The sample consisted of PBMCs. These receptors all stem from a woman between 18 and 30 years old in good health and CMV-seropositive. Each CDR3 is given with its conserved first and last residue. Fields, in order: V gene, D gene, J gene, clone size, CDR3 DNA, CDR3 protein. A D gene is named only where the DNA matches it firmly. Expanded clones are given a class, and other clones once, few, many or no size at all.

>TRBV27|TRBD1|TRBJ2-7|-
TGTGCCAGCAGTTTAAGGGACAGGGAAGTCCACGAGCAGTACTTC
CASSLRDREVHEQYF
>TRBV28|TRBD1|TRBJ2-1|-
TGTGCCAGCAGTTCGGAATGGGGGACAGGGGCCCTCTTGCAGTTCTTC
CASSSEWGTGALLQFF
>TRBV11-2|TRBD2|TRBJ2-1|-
TGTGCCAGCAGCTTAATCCTAGCGGGGTATGGTGAGCAGTTCTTC
CASSLILAGYGEQFF
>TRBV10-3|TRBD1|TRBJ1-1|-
TGTGCCATCAGGACCGTCGTGGGACAGGGAACTGAAGCTTTCTTT
CAIRTVVGQGTEAFF
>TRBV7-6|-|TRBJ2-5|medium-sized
TGTGCCAGCAGCTTAGGCCCAGGGCCGGCGGAGACCCAGTACTTC
CASSLGPGPAETQYF
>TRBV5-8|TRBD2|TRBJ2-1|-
TGTGCCAGCAGCTTGCGACTAGCGGGAGACAATGAGCAGTTCTTC
CASSLRLAGDNEQFF
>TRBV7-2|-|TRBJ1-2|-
TGTGCCAGCAGCTTAGGGCGGTTCTATGGCTACACCTTC
CASSLGRFYGYTF
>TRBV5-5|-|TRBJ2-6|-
TGTGCCAGCAGCTTGGACAGCGGGTCCTCTGGGGCCAACGTCCTGACTTTC
CASSLDSGSSGANVLTF
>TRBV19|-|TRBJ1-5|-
TGTGCCAGTAGACGCCGAGGGTATAGCAATCAGCCCCAGCATTTT
CASRRRGYSNQPQHF
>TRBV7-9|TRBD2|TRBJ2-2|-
TGTGCCAGCAGCTCACCTAGCGGGAAGGGGGCCGGGGAGCTGTTTTTT
CASSSPSGKGAGELFF
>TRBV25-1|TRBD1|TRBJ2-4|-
TGTGCCAGCAGTAACAGGGGTCTTACAAACATTCAGTACTTC
CASSNRGLTNIQYF
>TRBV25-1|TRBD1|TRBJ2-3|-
TGTGCCAGCCGGGACAGCTACACAGATACGCAGTATTTT
CASRDSYTDTQYF
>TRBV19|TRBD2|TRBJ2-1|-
TGTGCCAGTACTCCTAGCGGGAGGGCCGCCAATGAGCAGTTCTTC
CASTPSGRAANEQFF
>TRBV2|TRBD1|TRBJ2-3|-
TGTGCCAGCAGTATAGGACAGGGCCTAGCAGATACGCAGTATTTT
CASSIGQGLADTQYF
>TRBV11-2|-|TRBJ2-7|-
TGTGCCAGCAGCTTAGTACAGGCCTACGAGCAGTACTTC
CASSLVQAYEQYF
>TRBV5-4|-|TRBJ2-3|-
TGTGCCAGCAGCTTCCGGCTAGCGTATACGCAGTATTTT
CASSFRLAYTQYF
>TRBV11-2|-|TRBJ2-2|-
TGTGCCAGCAGCCATGTTACACACCGATCACCGAACACCGGGGAGCTGTTTTTT
CASSHVTHRSPNTGELFF
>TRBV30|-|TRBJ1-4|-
TGTGCCTGGAGGAGGTGGACATCTAATGAAAAACTGTTTTTT
CAWRRWTSNEKLFF
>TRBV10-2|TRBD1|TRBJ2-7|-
TGCGCCAGCAGTCAAGGACAGGCCACGGCCGGATACGAGCAGTACTTC
CASSQGQATAGYEQYF
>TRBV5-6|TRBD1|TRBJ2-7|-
TGTGCCAGCAGCCAGACGACAGGGGAGTACGAGCAGTACTTC
CASSQTTGEYEQYF
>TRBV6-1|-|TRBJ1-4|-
TGTGCCAGCAGTGATATGGGAGGGCCTAATGAAAAACTGTTTTTT
CASSDMGGPNEKLFF
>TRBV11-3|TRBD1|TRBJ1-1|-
TGTGCCAGCAGCTTAGTAGATGAGGGGGCGGACACTGAAGCTTTCTTT
CASSLVDEGADTEAFF
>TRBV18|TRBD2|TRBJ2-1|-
TGTGCCAGCTCATCAGCGGGGGGGCCGAAAGAGCAGTTCTTC
CASSSAGGPKEQFF
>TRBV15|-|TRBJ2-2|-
TGTGCCACCACCGGGGGGCTCTCGAACACCGGGGAGCTGTTTTTT
CATTGGLSNTGELFF
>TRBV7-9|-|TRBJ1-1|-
TGTGCCAGCACCCAAAGCGGGGGTAGCACTGAAGCTTTCTTT
CASTQSGGSTEAFF
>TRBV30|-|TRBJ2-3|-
TGTGCCTGGAGACGCCGTGGCGGGCGGGTGGCAGATACGCAGTATTTT
CAWRRRGGRVADTQYF
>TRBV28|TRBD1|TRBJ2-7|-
TGTGCCAGCAGTTTACTGGGACAGGGGAGACTTTACGAGCAGTACTTC
CASSLLGQGRLYEQYF
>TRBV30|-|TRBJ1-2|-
TGTGCCTGGAGTTCAGTTGAGGGCTATGGCTACACCTTC
CAWSSVEGYGYTF
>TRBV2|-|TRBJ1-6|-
TGTGCCAGCAGTTGGGACGGGAGGAGTAATTCACCCCTCCACTTT
CASSWDGRSNSPLHF
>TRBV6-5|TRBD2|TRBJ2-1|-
TGTGCCAGCAGTTACGGACTAGCGGGAGTCAATGAGCAGTTCTTC
CASSYGLAGVNEQFF
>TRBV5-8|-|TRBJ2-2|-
TGTGCCAGCAGCTTCTACAGAAACACCGGGGAGCTGTTTTTT
CASSFYRNTGELFF
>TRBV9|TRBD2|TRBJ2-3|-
TGTGCCAGCAGCGTAGAGAGTCCTACTAGCGGATTCACAGATACGCAGTATTTT
CASSVESPTSGFTDTQYF
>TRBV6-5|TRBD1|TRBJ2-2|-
TGTGCCAGCAGTATACAGGGGACCGGGGAGCTGTTTTTT
CASSIQGTGELFF
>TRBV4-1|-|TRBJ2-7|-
TGCGCCAGCAGCCAAGACACGGGACACGGGACCTACGAGCAGTACTTC
CASSQDTGHGTYEQYF
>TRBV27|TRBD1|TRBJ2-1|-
TGTGCCAGCAGTTATGTTCCGACAGGGGGGAATGAGCAGTTCTTC
CASSYVPTGGNEQFF
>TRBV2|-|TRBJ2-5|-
TGTGCCAGCAAAAGGCTAGCGTCTGAGACCCAGTACTTC
CASKRLASETQYF
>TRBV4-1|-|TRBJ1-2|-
TGCGCCAGCAGCCAAGATAAGGGGTTATACTATGGCTACACCTTC
CASSQDKGLYYGYTF
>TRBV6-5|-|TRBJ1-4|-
TGTGCCAGCAGTTACTCCAGGGATGGGGAAAAACTGTTTTTT
CASSYSRDGEKLFF
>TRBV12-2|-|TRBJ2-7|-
TGTGCAAGTCGCTTAGTGACTAGCGGCGAGCAGTACTTC
CASRLVTSGEQYF
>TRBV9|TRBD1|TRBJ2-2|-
TGTGCCAGCAGCGCGGGACAGGGCGTACCGCTTACCGGGGAGCTGTTTTTT
CASSAGQGVPLTGELFF
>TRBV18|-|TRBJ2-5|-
TGTGCCAGCTCAGCCCTACAGGGAGTAGAGACCCAGTACTTC
CASSALQGVETQYF
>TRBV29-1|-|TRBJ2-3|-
TGCAGCGTTGAAGATCCCTGGGGAGGGGGGGTAGATACGCAGTATTTT
CSVEDPWGGGVDTQYF
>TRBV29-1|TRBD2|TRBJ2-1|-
TGCAGCGTTGATGTGACTAGCGGGGACAATGAGCAGTTCTTC
CSVDVTSGDNEQFF
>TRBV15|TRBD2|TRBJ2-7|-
TGTGCCACCAGCAGAGGGGGGACTAGCGCCAGGGGGGAGCAGTACTTC
CATSRGGTSARGEQYF
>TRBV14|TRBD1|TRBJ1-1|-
TGTGCCAGCAGCCAACTGACAGGGGGCACTGAAGCTTTCTTT
CASSQLTGGTEAFF
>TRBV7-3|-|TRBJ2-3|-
TGTGCCAGCAGCTTAACCCTCCCAGATACGCAGTATTTT
CASSLTLPDTQYF
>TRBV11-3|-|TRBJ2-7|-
TGTGCCAGCAGCTTATTTCCCTCAGTATCTTCCTACGAGCAGTACTTC
CASSLFPSVSSYEQYF
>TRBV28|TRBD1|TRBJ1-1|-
TGTGCCAGCAGGCGGACAGGGGGCGGTGAAGCTTTCTTT
CASRRTGGGEAFF
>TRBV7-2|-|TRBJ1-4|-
TGTGCCAGCAGGGGAGGGGCGACACGGAATGAAAAACTGTTTTTT
CASRGGATRNEKLFF
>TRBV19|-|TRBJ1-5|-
TGTGCCAGTAACCAGGGAGGGGGGCCCCAGCATTTT
CASNQGGGPQHF
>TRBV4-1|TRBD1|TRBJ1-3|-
TGCGCCAGCAGCCAACCGGACAGGGGTTCTGGAAACACCATATATTTT
CASSQPDRGSGNTIYF
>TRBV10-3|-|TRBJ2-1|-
TGTGCCATCAGTGGGCTAGCAAGTACCTCCTACAATGAGCAGTTCTTC
CAISGLASTSYNEQFF
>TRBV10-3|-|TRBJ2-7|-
TGTGCCATCAGTGAGCCAGTCTCCTACGAGCAGTACTTC
CAISEPVSYEQYF
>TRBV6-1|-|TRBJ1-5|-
TGTGCCAGCAGTGAGTGGGGCAACCGTCAGCCCCAGCATTTT
CASSEWGNRQPQHF